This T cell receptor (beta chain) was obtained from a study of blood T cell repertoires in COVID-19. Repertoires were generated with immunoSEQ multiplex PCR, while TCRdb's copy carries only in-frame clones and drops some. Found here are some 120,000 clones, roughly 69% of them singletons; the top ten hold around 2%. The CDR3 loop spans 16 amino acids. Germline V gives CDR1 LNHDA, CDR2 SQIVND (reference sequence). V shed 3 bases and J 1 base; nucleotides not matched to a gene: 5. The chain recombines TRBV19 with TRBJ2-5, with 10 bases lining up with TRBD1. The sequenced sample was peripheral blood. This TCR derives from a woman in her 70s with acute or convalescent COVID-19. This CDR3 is CASSMGTGARQETQYF. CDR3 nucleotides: TGTGCCAGTAGTATGGGGACAGGGGCCCGCCAAGAGACCCAGTACTTC.